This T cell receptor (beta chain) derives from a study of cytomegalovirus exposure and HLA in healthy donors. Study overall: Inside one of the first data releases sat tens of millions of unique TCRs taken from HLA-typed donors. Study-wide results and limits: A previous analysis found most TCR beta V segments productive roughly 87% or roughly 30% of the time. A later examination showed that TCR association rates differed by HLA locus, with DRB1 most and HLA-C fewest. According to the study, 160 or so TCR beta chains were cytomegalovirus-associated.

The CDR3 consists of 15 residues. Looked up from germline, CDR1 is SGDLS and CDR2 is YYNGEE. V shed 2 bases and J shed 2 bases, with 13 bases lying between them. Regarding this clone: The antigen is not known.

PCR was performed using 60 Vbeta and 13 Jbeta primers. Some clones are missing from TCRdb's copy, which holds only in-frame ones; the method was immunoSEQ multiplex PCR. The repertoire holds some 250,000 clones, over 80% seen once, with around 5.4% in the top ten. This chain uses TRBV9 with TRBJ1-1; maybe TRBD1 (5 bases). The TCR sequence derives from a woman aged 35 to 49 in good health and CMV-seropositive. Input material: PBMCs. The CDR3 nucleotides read TGTGCCAGCAGCGTCGGGCCGCAGGGTAACACTGAAGCTTTCTTT. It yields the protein CASSVGPQGNTEAFF.